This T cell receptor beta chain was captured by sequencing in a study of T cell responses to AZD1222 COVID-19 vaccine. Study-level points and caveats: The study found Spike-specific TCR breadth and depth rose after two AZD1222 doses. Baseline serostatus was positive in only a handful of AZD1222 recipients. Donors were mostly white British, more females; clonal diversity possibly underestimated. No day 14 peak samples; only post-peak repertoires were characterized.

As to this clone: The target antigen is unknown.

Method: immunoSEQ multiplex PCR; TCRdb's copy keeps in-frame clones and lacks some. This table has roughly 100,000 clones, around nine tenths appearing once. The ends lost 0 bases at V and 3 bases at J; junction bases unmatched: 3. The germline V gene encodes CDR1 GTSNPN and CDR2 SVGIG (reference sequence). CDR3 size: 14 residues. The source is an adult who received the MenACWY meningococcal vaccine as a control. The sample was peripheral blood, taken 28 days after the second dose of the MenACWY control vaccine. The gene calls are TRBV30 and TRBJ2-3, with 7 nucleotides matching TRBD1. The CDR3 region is CAWSVGGQTDTQYF. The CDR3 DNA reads TGTGCCTGGAGTGTAGGGGGACAGACAGATACGCAGTATTTT.